This is a list of T cell receptor beta chains from one sample in a study of T-cell reconstitution after alpha-beta-depleted transplantation in children. Via MiXCR, TCRdb re-called the PCR reads, giving one row per CDR3 protein. The sample includes 600,000 or so distinct CDR3 sequences, roughly 23% of them seen just once. The sample in question was PBMCs, mostly from graft donor cells, obtained 360 days after TCRalphabeta/CD19-depleted stem cell transplant. These receptors were obtained from a boy less than two years old who had a stem cell transplant for acute myeloid leukemia, so the T cells may come from the graft donor. Both conserved end residues are part of each CDR3. D genes are given only for firm matches. Only part of the rows carry a size: once, few, many, or a class if the clone is expanded.

d_gene	abundance	j_gene	v_gene	CDR3aa	CDR3nt
TRBD1	NA	TRBJ2-7	TRBV18	CASSRFEGGQGSHGHEQYF	TGTGCCAGCTCACGCTTTGAAGGGGGACAGGGAAGTCATGGCCACGAGCAGTACTTC
NA	few	TRBJ2-7	TRBV7-2	CASSSGIHEQYF	TGTGCCAGCAGCTCAGGGATCCACGAGCAGTACTTC
NA	many	TRBJ2-7	TRBV20-1	CSAKGALSSYEQYF	TGCAGTGCCAAAGGGGCACTGAGCTCCTACGAGCAGTACTTC
NA	NA	TRBJ2-4	TRBV20-1	CSARVGLAKNIQYF	TGCAGTGCTAGGGTGGGGTTAGCCAAAAACATTCAGTACTTC
TRBD2	few	TRBJ2-1	TRBV20-1	CSAERGMDEQFF	TGCAGTGCTGAGCGGGGGATGGATGAGCAGTTCTTC
TRBD1	many	TRBJ2-5	TRBV29-1	CSVVGVQGKKTQYF	TGCAGCGTTGTGGGGGTACAGGGGAAAAAGACCCAGTACTTC
TRBD2	NA	TRBJ2-6	TRBV6-2/TRBV6-3	CASSYPAGPSVGANVLTF	TGTGCCAGCAGTTATCCAGCGGGGCCGTCAGTAGGGGCCAACGTCCTGACTTTC
NA	NA	TRBJ1-6	TRBV6-1	CASYTPGKKSGGGSPLHF	TGTGCCAGCTATACCCCAGGGAAAAAATCCGGGGGTGGTTCACCCCTCCACTTT
NA	few	TRBJ2-2	TRBV7-3	CASSAGPSSNTGELFF	TGTGCCAGCAGCGCAGGGCCCTCCTCGAACACCGGGGAGCTGTTTTTT
TRBD1	NA	TRBJ1-2	TRBV12-3/TRBV12-4	CASWGTGLNYGYTF	TGTGCCAGCTGGGGGACAGGTTTGAACTATGGCTACACCTTC
TRBD1	once	TRBJ2-7	TRBV6-2/TRBV6-3	CASSKLTPGGLDEQYF	TGTGCCAGCAGCAAGCTAACACCAGGGGGTCTCGACGAGCAGTACTTC
TRBD2	many	TRBJ2-2	TRBV2	CASSEGRLATGELFF	TGTGCCAGCAGTGAAGGGAGACTAGCGACCGGGGAGCTGTTTTTT
NA	many	TRBJ2-5	TRBV29-1	CSVGGSIQETQYF	TGCAGCGTTGGGGGCAGTATCCAAGAGACCCAGTACTTC
TRBD1	NA	TRBJ2-1	TRBV28	CASSYLPGTGVGEQFF	TGTGCCAGCAGTTATCTCCCCGGGACAGGGGTAGGAGAGCAGTTCTTC
NA	NA	TRBJ2-7	TRBV7-8	CASSLEQGLDEQYF	TGTGCCAGCAGCTTAGAGCAGGGGTTGGACGAGCAGTACTTC
TRBD2	many	TRBJ2-4	TRBV28	CASTPLWGTSGNIQYF	TGTGCCAGCACCCCCCTGTGGGGGACTAGCGGGAACATTCAGTACTTC
TRBD1	few	TRBJ2-1	TRBV5-6	CASSLVWTGEHF	TGTGCCAGCAGCTTGGTTTGGACAGGGGAACACTTC
NA	NA	TRBJ2-3	TRBV7-9	CASAWADTQYF	TGTGCCAGCGCCTGGGCAGATACGCAGTATTTT
NA	NA	TRBJ2-3	TRBV28	CASSSTDTDTQYF	TGTGCCAGCAGTTCAACAGACACAGATACGCAGTATTTT
NA	many	TRBJ2-7	TRBV5-1	CASRLTAGVDEQYF	TGCGCCAGCAGACTGACGGCAGGCGTCGACGAGCAGTACTTC
NA	NA	TRBJ2-1	TRBV2	CASRMTGRNEQFF	TGTGCCAGCAGGATGACAGGGAGGAATGAGCAGTTCTTC
NA	many	TRBJ2-1	TRBV6-4	CASSDSGRGRNEQFF	TGTGCCAGCAGTGACTCAGGAAGGGGTAGGAATGAGCAGTTCTTC
TRBD2	NA	TRBJ2-5	TRBV5-5	CASSLSSGGPGETQYF	TGTGCCAGCAGCTTGAGTAGCGGGGGGCCGGGGGAGACCCAGTACTTC
NA	many	TRBJ2-1	TRBV12-3/TRBV12-4	CASSLGGVSSSYNEQFF	TGTGCCAGCAGTTTAGGGGGGGTCTCTAGCTCCTACAATGAGCAGTTCTTC
NA	NA	TRBJ2-2	TRBV12-3/TRBV12-4	CASGGAGPTGELFF	TGTGCCAGCGGCGGGGCAGGACCCACCGGGGAGCTGTTTTTT
NA	many	TRBJ2-1	TRBV20-1	CSARDNEQFF	TGCAGTGCTAGAGACAATGAGCAGTTCTTC
NA	NA	TRBJ2-5	TRBV28	CASSFGVWGAQYF	TGTGCCAGCAGTTTTGGCGTTTGGGGGGCCCAGTACTTC
NA	NA	TRBJ2-6	TRBV6-2/TRBV6-3	CASSSQGPAGANVLTF	TGTGCCAGCAGTTCGCAGGGACCGGCCGGGGCCAACGTCCTGACTTTC
NA	NA	TRBJ2-7	TRBV2	CASSARGDEQYF	TGTGCCAGCAGTGCGAGAGGGGACGAGCAGTACTTC
TRBD1	few	TRBJ1-2	TRBV20-1	CSASGGDYGYTF	TGCAGTGCTTCAGGGGGGGACTATGGCTACACCTTC
NA	many	TRBJ2-2	TRBV20-1	CSAIAPGPEGTGELFF	TGCAGTGCTATAGCCCCAGGGCCCGAGGGTACCGGGGAGCTGTTTTTT
NA	NA	TRBJ1-2	TRBV10-3	CAISAVESGAHYGYTF	TGTGCCATCAGTGCCGTGGAGTCCGGGGCCCACTATGGCTACACCTTC
NA	few	TRBJ1-5	TRBV20-1	CSARLGQYQPQHF	TGCAGTGCTAGACTCGGACAATATCAGCCCCAGCATTTT
NA	few	TRBJ1-1	TRBV12-3/TRBV12-4	CASSFRERTEAFF	TGTGCCAGCAGTTTCCGGGAAAGGACTGAAGCTTTCTTT
NA	NA	TRBJ1-2	TRBV20-1	CSALGGASYGYTF	TGCAGTGCTTTAGGGGGGGCCTCTTATGGCTACACCTTC
TRBD2	NA	TRBJ2-1	TRBV11-2	CASSFKTLGLAGSYNEQFF	TGTGCCAGCAGCTTTAAGACCCTTGGACTAGCGGGGTCGTACAATGAGCAGTTCTTC
NA	NA	TRBJ1-6	TRBV4-1	CASSLRREASYNSPLHF	TGCGCCAGCAGCCTGAGGAGAGAGGCCTCCTATAATTCACCCCTCCACTTT
TRBD1	NA	TRBJ1-1	TRBV12-3/TRBV12-4	CASSRDRVEAFF	TGTGCCAGCAGCCGCGACAGGGTTGAAGCTTTCTTT